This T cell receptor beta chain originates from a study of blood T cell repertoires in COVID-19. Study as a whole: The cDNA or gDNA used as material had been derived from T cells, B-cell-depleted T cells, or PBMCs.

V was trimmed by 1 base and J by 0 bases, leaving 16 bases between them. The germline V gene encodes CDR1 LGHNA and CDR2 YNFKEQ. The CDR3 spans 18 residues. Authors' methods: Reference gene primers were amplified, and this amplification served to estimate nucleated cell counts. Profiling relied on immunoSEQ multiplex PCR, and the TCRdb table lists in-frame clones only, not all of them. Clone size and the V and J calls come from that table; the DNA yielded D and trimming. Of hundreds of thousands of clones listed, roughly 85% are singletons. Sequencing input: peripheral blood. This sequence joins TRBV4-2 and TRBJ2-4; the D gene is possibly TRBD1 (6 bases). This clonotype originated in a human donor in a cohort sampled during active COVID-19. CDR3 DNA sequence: TGTGCCAGCAGCCAAGCGTTAGGGCCAGGGGTAGCCAAAAACATTCAGTACTTC. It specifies CASSQALGPGVAKNIQYF.